This T cell receptor (beta chain) was sequenced in a study of cytomegalovirus exposure and HLA in healthy donors. The CDR3 is 17 residues long. The germline V gene encodes CDR1 SGDLS and CDR2 YYNGEE. V was pared by 3 bases and J by 0 bases, with 13 bases between. With 60 Vbeta and 13 Jbeta primers, the PCR was carried out. Data came from immunoSEQ multiplex PCR; TCRdb stores just in-frame clones and leaves some out. The sample holds roughly 200,000 clones; 60% to 85% are singletons and the top ten take 5.7%. The sequence derives from a man aged 40-49 years in good health and CMV-seronegative. The sequencing sample was made of PBMCs. The V and J genes are TRBV9 and TRBJ1-6; no definite D call. In DNA, the CDR3 is TGTGCCAGCAGCGACGGTCTGGGGAGCTCCTATAATTCACCCCTCCACTTT. Its protein is CASSDGLGSSYNSPLHF.